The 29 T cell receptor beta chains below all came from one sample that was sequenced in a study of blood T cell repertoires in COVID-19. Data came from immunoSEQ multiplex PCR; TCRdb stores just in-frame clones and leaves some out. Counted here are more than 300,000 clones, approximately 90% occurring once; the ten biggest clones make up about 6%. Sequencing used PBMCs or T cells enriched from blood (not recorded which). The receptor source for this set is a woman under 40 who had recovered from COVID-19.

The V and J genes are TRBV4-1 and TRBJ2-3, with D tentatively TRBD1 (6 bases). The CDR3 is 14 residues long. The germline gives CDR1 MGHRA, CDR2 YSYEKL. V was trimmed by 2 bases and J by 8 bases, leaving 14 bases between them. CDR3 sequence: CASSQNDRQGTQYF. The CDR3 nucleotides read TGCGCCAGCAGCCAAAACGACAGGCAGGGTACGCAGTATTTT.

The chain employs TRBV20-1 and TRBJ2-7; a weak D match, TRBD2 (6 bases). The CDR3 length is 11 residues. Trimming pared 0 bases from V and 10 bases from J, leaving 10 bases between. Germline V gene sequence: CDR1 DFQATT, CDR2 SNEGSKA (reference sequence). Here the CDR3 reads CSARDGTEQYF. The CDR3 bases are TGCAGTGCTAGAGATGGGACTGAACAGTACTTC.

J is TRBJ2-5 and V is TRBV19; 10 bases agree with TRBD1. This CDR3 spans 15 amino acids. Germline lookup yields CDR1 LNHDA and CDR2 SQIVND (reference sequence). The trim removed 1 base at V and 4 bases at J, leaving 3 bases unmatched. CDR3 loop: CASSIGDRGGETQYF. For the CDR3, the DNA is TGTGCCAGTAGTATAGGGGACAGGGGAGGAGAGACCCAGTACTTC. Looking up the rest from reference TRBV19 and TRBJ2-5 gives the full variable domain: DGGITQSPKYLFRKEGQNVTLSCEQNLNHDAMYWYRQDPGQGLRLIYYSQIVNDFQKGDIAEGYSVSREKKESFPLTVTSAQKNPTAFYLCASSIGDRGGETQYFGPGTRLLVL.

Here the CDR3 reads CASSQPQGPVNQPQHF. CDR3 DNA sequence: TGCGCCAGCAGCCAACCCCAGGGGCCGGTCAATCAGCCCCAGCATTTT. The V and J genes are TRBV4-1 and TRBJ1-5; possible D gene TRBD1, 6 bases. V lost 2 bases and J lost 3, with 14 bases in between. Germline loops: CDR1 MGHRA, CDR2 YSYEKL. The CDR3 totals 16 residues.

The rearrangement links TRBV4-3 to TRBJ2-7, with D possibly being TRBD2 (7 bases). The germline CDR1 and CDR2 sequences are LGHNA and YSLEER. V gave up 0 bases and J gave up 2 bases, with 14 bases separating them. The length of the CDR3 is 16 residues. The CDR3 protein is CASSQERGGPAYEQYF. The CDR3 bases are TGCGCCAGCAGCCAAGAAAGGGGGGGGCCAGCCTACGAGCAGTACTTC.

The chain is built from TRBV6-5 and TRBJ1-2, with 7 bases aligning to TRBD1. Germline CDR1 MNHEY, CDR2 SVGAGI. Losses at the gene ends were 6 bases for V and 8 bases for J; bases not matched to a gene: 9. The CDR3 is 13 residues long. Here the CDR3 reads CASRRDRVSGYTF. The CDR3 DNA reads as TGTGCCAGCAGACGAGACAGGGTTTCGGGCTACACCTTC.

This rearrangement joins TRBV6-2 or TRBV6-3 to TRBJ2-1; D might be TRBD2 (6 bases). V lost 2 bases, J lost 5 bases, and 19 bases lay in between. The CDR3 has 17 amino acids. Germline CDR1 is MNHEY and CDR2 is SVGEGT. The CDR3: CASSYAIGGVANNEQFF. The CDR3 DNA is TGTGCCAGCAGTTACGCCATTGGCGGGGTCGCTAACAATGAGCAGTTCTTC.

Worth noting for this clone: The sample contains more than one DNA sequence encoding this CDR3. The CDR3 region is CASSILSGNTIYF. The CDR3, as DNA: TGTGCCAGTAGTATTCTCTCTGGAAACACCATATATTTT. The chain combines TRBV19 with TRBJ1-3; D remains ambiguous. Per the germline V gene, CDR1 is LNHDA and CDR2 is SQIVND (reference sequence). Trimming shortened V by 3 bases and J by 0 bases, and 3 bases separated the two germline ends. The CDR3 is 13 amino acids.

In DNA, the CDR3 is TGTGCCAGCAGAAGGACAGGGGAGAGAAACGAGCAGTACTTC. Encoded protein: CASRRTGERNEQYF. The gene calls are TRBV6-5 and TRBJ2-7; 9 positions agree with TRBD1. The CDR3 covers 14 residues. V dropped 6 bases and J dropped 5; count of bases not matched to a gene: 8. Germline V gene sequence: CDR1 MNHEY, CDR2 SVGAGI.

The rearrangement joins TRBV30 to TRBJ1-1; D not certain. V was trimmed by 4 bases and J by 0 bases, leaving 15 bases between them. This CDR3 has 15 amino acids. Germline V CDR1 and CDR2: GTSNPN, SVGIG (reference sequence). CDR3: CAWNVGETMNTEAFF. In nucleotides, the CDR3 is TGTGCCTGGAATGTTGGGGAGACCATGAACACTGAAGCTTTCTTT.

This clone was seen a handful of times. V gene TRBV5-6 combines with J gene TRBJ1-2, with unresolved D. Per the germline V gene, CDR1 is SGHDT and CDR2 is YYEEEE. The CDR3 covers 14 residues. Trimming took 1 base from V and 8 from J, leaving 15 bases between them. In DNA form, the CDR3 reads TGTGCCAGCAGCTTGTGGCAGATTATGAAGGGCTACACCTTC. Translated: CASSLWQIMKGYTF.

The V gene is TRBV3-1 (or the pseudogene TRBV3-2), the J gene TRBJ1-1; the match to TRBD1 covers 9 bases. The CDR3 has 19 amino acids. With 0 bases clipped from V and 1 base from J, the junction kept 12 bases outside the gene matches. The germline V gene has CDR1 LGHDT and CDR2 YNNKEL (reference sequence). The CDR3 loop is CASSQDPGTGRSANTEAFF. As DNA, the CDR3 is TGTGCCAGCAGCCAAGATCCCGGGACAGGGAGGTCGGCGAACACTGAAGCTTTCTTT.

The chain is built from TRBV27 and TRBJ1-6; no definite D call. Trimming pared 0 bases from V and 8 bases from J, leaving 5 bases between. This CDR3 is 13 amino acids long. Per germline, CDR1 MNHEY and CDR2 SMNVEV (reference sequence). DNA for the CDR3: TGTGCCAGCAGTTTATCGTTCGATTCACCCCTCCACTTT. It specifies CASSLSFDSPLHF.

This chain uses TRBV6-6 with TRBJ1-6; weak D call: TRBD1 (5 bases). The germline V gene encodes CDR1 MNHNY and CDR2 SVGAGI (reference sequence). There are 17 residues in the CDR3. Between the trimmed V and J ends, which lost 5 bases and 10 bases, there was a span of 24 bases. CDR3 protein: CASSRKPRGGSQSPLHF. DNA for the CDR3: TGTGCCAGCAGTCGCAAACCCCGGGGGGGGTCTCAATCACCCCTCCACTTT.

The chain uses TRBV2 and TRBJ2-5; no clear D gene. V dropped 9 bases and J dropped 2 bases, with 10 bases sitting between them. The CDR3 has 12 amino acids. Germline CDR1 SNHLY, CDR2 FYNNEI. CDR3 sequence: CASGPLQETQYF. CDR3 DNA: TGTGCCAGTGGGCCCCTTCAAGAGACCCAGTACTTC.

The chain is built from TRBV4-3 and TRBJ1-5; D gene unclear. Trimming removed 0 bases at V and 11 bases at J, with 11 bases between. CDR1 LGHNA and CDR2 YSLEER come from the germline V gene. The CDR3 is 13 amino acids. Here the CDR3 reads CASSQDRDRAQHF. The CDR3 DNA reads TGCGCCAGCAGCCAAGATCGGGATCGGGCCCAGCATTTT.

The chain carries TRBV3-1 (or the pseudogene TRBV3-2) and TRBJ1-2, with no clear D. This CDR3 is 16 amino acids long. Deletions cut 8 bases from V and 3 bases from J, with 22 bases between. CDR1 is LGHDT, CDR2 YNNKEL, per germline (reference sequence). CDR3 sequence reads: CASSGGGVQGYYGYTF. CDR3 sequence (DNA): TGTGCCAGCTCGGGTGGAGGAGTCCAAGGGTACTATGGCTACACCTTC.

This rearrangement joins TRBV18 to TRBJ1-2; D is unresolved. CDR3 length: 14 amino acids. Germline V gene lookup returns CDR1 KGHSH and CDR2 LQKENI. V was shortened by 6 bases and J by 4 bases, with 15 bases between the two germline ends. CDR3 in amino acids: CASSTNREGYGYTF. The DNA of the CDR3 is TGTGCCAGCTCTACCAACAGAGAAGGCTATGGCTACACCTTC. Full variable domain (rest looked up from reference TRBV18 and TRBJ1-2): NAGVMQNPRHLVRRRGQEARLRCSPMKGHSHVYWYRQLPEEGLKFMVYLQKENIIDESGMPKERFSAEFPKEGPSILRIQQVVRGDSAAYFCASSTNREGYGYTFGSGTRLTVV.

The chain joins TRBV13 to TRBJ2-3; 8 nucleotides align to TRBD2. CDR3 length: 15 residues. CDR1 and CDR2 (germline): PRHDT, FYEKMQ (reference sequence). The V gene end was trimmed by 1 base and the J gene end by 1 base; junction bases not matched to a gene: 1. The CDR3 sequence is CASSLDGGGTDTQYF. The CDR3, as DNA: TGTGCCAGCAGCTTAGACGGGGGGGGCACAGATACGCAGTATTTT. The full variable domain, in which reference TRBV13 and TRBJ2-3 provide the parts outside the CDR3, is AAGVIQSPRHLIKEKRETATLKCYPIPRHDTVYWYQQGPGQDPQFLISFYEKMQSDKGSIPDRFSAQQFSDYHSELNMSSLELGDSALYFCASSLDGGGTDTQYFGPGTRLTVL.

CDR3 nucleotides: TGCAGCGTTGTAGGGGGTAATGAGCAGTTCTTC. Translating it yields CSVVGGNEQFF. This sequence joins TRBV29-1 and TRBJ2-1; TRBD1 is a possible D gene (6 bases). V was clipped by 4 bases and J by 7 bases, with 8 bases between them. CDR1 and CDR2 (germline): SQVTM, ANQGSEA. This CDR3 has 11 residues.

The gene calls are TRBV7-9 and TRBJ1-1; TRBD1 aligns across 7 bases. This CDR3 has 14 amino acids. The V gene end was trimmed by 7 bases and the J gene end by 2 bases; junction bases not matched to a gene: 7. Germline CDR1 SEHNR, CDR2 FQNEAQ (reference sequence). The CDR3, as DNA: TGTGCCAGCACCCCCACAGGGGTTAACACTGAAGCTTTCTTT. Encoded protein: CASTPTGVNTEAFF.

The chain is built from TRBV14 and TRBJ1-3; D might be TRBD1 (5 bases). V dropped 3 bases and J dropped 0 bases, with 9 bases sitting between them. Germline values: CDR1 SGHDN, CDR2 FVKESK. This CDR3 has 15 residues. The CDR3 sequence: CASSHRGVSGNTIYF. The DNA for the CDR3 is TGTGCCAGCAGCCATAGGGGCGTCTCTGGAAACACCATATATTTT.

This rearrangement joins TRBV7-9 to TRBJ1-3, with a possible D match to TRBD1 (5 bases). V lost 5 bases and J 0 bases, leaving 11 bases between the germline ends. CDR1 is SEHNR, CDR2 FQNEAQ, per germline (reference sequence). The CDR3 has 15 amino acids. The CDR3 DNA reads TGTGCCAGCAGCGTCCGGGGGGTCTCTGGAAACACCATATATTTT. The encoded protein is CASSVRGVSGNTIYF.

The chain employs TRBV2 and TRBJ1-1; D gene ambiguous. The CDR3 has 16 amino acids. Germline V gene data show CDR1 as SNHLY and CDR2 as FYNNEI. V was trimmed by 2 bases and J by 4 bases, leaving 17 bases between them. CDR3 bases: TGTGCCAGCAGTGAAATAGGTCCCTCCTCGGGCACTGAAGCTTTCTTT. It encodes CASSEIGPSSGTEAFF. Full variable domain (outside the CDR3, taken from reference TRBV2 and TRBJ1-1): EPEVTQTPSHQVTQMGQEVILRCVPISNHLYFYWYRQILGQKVEFLVSFYNNEISEKSEIFDDQFSVERPDGSNFTLKIRSTKLEDSAMYFCASSEIGPSSGTEAFFGQGTRLTVV.

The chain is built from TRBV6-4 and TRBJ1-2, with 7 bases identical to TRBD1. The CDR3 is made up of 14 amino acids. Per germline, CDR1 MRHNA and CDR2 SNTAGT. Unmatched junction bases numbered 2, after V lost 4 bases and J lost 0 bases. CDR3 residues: CASSAGTANYGYTF. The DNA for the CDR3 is TGTGCCAGCAGTGCCGGGACAGCTAACTATGGCTACACCTTC.

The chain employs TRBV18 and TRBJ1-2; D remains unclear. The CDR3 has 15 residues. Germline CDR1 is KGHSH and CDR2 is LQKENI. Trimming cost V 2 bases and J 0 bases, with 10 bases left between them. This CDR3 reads CASSPNPESNYGYTF. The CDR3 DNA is TGTGCCAGCTCACCAAATCCGGAGTCTAACTATGGCTACACCTTC.

The DNA for the CDR3 is TGTGCAAGCCGGTCGACTAACTATGGCTACACCTTC. It is translated as CASRSTNYGYTF. The gene calls are TRBV9 and TRBJ1-2; D gene uncertain. This CDR3 is 12 amino acids long. The V gene's germline CDR1 is SGDLS and CDR2 YYNGEE.

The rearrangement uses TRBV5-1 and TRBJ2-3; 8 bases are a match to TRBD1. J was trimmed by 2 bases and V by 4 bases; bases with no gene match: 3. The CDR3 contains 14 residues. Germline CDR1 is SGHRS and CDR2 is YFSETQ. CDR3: CASSKGQDTDTQYF. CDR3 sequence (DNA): TGCGCCAGCAGCAAGGGACAGGACACAGATACGCAGTATTTT.

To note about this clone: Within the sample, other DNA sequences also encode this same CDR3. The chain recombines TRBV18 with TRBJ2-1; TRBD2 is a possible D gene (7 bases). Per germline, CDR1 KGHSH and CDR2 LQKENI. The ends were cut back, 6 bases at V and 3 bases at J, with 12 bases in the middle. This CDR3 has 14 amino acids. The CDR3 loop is CASSERGGYNEQFF. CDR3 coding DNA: TGTGCCAGCTCGGAGAGGGGGGGCTACAATGAGCAGTTCTTC.